These 11 T cell receptor beta chains were all obtained from the same sample, sequenced in a study of blood T cell repertoires in COVID-19. The assay was immunoSEQ multiplex PCR, and TCRdb's table has in-frame clones only and misses some. Of fewer than 300,000 clones listed, approximately 90% are singletons. Specimen: peripheral blood. The receptors derive from a woman aged 35 to 49 who had recovered from COVID-19.

The chain combines TRBV6-2 or TRBV6-3 with TRBJ2-1; TRBD2 agrees at 7 bases. V was pared by 1 base and J by 9 bases, with 6 bases of the junction left unmatched. The CDR3 totals 14 residues. Per the germline V gene, CDR1 is MNHEY and CDR2 is SVGEGT. The CDR3 DNA follows: TGTGCCAGCAGTTACTTTGCGGGAGTTGGTGAGCAGTTCTTC. Its translation: CASSYFAGVGEQFF.

This clone has a single count. The chain combines TRBV4-3 with TRBJ2-7; 9 nucleotides match TRBD1. The CDR3 is 15 amino acids. Looked up from germline, CDR1 is LGHNA and CDR2 is YSLEER. V gave up 1 base and J gave up 3 bases; unmatched junction bases: 4. DNA of the CDR3: TGCGCCAGCAGCCAAGGGGACAGGGAAAGCTACGAGCAGTACTTC. Translated: CASSQGDRESYEQYF.

This chain connects TRBV24-1 to TRBJ1-5; D may be TRBD1 (5 bases). V was cut by 10 bases and J by 9 bases, with 21 bases left in between. Germline V gives CDR1 KGHDR, CDR2 SFDVKD. The CDR3 spans 14 residues. CDR3 sequence reads: CATGRGDHKGPQHF. The CDR3 DNA is TGTGCCACGGGCCGGGGGGACCACAAGGGGCCCCAGCATTTT.

The chain employs TRBV5-5 and TRBJ1-2; a weak D match, TRBD1 (5 bases). The V end was cut by 2 bases, the J end by 3 bases, with 11 bases between. Germline V CDR1 and CDR2: SGHKS, YYEKEE (reference sequence). The CDR3 extends over 14 amino acids. For the CDR3, the DNA is TGTGCCAGCAGCTTTTCCGGGGGTGACTATGGCTACACCTTC. This translates into CASSFSGGDYGYTF.

In its sample, this clone was seen once. The J gene is TRBJ1-5, the V gene TRBV5-1; 9 positions match TRBD1. The CDR3 totals 17 residues. V lost 1 base and J lost 2; bases outside the gene matches: 7. Per germline, CDR1 SGHRS and CDR2 YFSETQ. The CDR3 nucleotides read TGCGCCAGCAGCTTGACAGGGGGCAGGGAAGGCAATCAGCCCCAGCATTTT. Its protein is CASSLTGGREGNQPQHF.

The chain recombines TRBV7-2 with TRBJ2-7; D may be TRBD1 (6 bases). Trimming took off 5 bases at V and 6 bases at J, with 11 bases between the two ends. The CDR3 totals 12 residues. Germline loops: CDR1 SGHTA, CDR2 FQGNSA. The CDR3 DNA is TGTGCCAGCAGCCCTTACAGGGTCGAGCAGTACTTC. Encoded protein: CASSPYRVEQYF.

The CDR3 DNA sequence: TGCGCCAGCAGTCAATCGAAGGACAGGGCCCCGAAAGAGACCCAGTACTTC. Protein sequence: CASSQSKDRAPKETQYF. V is TRBV23-1 and J is TRBJ2-5; 8 bases agree with TRBD1. TRBV23-1 is an open reading frame, and its role is uncertain. The CDR3 has 17 amino acids. J was trimmed by 3 bases and V by 0 bases; bases with no gene match: 9.

For the CDR3, the DNA is TGTGCCACCAGTGATCCGCGCCGCGAAGCTGGCTATGGCTACACCTTC. This encodes CATSDPRREAGYGYTF. J is TRBJ1-2 and V is TRBV24-1; D gene unclear. The CDR3 covers 16 residues. Germline V lookup: CDR1 KGHDR, CDR2 SFDVKD. V lost 3 bases, J lost 4 bases, and 17 bases lay in between.

This sequence joins TRBV5-5 and TRBJ1-5, with D possibly matching TRBD1 (5 bases). CDR1 is SGHKS and CDR2 is YYEKEE in the germline V gene (reference sequence). V was clipped by 1 base and J by 6 bases, with 11 bases between them. The CDR3 runs to 14 residues. CDR3 protein: CASSLMSGGQPQHF. The CDR3 DNA reads TGTGCCAGCAGCTTGATGAGCGGGGGTCAGCCCCAGCATTTT.

This rearrangement joins TRBV19 to TRBJ2-1, with D maybe TRBD1 (5 bases). This CDR3 is 16 amino acids long. Trimming took 3 bases from V and 5 from J, leaving 17 bases between them. Germline CDR1 LNHDA, CDR2 SQIVND (reference sequence). The CDR3 loop reads CASSITGFPPHNEQFF. CDR3 in DNA: TGTGCCAGTAGTATCACAGGTTTTCCGCCGCACAATGAGCAGTTCTTC. The entire variable domain, with the rest obtained from reference TRBV19 and TRBJ2-1, is as follows: DGGITQSPKYLFRKEGQNVTLSCEQNLNHDAMYWYRQDPGQGLRLIYYSQIVNDFQKGDIAEGYSVSREKKESFPLTVTSAQKNPTAFYLCASSITGFPPHNEQFFGPGTRLTVL.

The CDR3 nucleotides read TGTGCCAGCGGCCCGACTAGCTACGAGCAGTACTTC. Translating gives CASGPTSYEQYF. V and J are TRBV6-5 and TRBJ2-7, with D possibly being TRBD2 (6 bases). The CDR3 has 12 amino acids. V was pared by 8 bases and J by 3 bases, with 11 bases between. Looked up from germline, CDR1 is MNHEY and CDR2 is SVGAGI.